Listed below are T cell receptor beta chains from one sample, sequenced in a study of shared clonotypes between healthy human individuals. The protocol was immunoSEQ multiplex PCR, while the TCRdb copy is restricted to in-frame clones and leaves out a portion. In the table there are approximately 500,000 clones, 90% to 97% of which are singletons. The sample was naive CD4+ T cells sorted from blood. The origin of the receptors is a woman in her twenties or thirties in good health. CDR3s include the opening cysteine and the closing phenylalanine or tryptophan.

v_call	cdr3_length	j_call	cdr3_aa
TRBV5-6	14	TRBJ1-5	CASRKKGNNQPQHF
TRBV30	11	TRBJ1-2	CAWSVLNGYTF
TRBV7-2	13	TRBJ2-7	CASSLVLYYEQYF
TRBV19	13	TRBJ1-2	CASIPGTGLRYTF
TRBV5-5	15	TRBJ2-5	CASSFNTLNRETQYF
TRBV7-9	13	TRBJ2-5	CASSPRTGETQYF
TRBV28	14	TRBJ2-7	CASSTGQLAYEQYF
TRBV6-6	16	TRBJ2-2	CASSSYAGGNTGELFF
TRBV2	15	TRBJ1-2	CASSGGERSNYGYTF
TRBV25-1	14	TRBJ2-1	CASSASGQGSEQFF
TRBV28	14	NA	CASSFPPAGLEQYF
TRBV6-6	16	TRBJ2-5	CASSYSGGGVQETQYF
TRBV7-6	14	TRBJ1-4	CASSLAGSREKLFF
TRBV28	15	TRBJ1-1	CASSPAGQVNTEAFF
TRBV30	14	TRBJ1-2	CAWDKRGPQYGYTF
TRBV11-2	13	TRBJ2-7	CASSLDTGYEQYF
TRBV2	14	TRBJ2-2	CASSTGGLTGELFF
TRBV7-9	14	TRBJ2-7	CASTLGTEKYEQYF
TRBV5-1	16	TRBJ2-2	CASSWEDRTNTGELFF
TRBV30	13	TRBJ1-5	CAWSFDSNQPQHF
TRBV7-3	15	TRBJ2-7	CASSLAPGDSYEQYF
TRBV28	12	TRBJ1-1	CASRVGETEAFF
TRBV19	15	TRBJ2-2	CASSTSGRASGELFF
TRBV5-1	13	TRBJ1-2	CASSLGQPRGYTF
TRBV6-6	13	TRBJ2-5	CASSFGQGGTQYF
TRBV15	13	TRBJ2-7	CATSSGRVDEQYF
TRBV18	15	TRBJ1-1	CASSAPGHQNTEAFF
TRBV7-9	13	TRBJ2-7	CASSPDTPYEQYF
TRBV28	15	NA	CASTRKAGKSYEQYF
TRBV5-1	17	TRBJ2-1	CASSWGGSGSLDNEQFF
TRBV19	14	TRBJ2-3	CASKDSPSTDTQYF
TRBV7-9	13	TRBJ1-2	CASSLSGENGYTF
TRBV4-1	17	TRBJ2-2	CASSPPVQGVNTGELFF
TRBV28	16	TRBJ1-5	CASSLPRGSLDQPQHF
TRBV7-8	20	TRBJ2-5	CASKSGGLAGGPTGQETQYF
TRBV18	13	TRBJ1-1	CASSPGEQGRAFF
TRBV2	14	TRBJ2-5	CASSVMGGQETQYF
TRBV5-1	12	TRBJ2-2	CASRQNTGELFF
TRBV2	15	TRBJ1-3	CASSLQELSGNTIYF
TRBV29-1	15	TRBJ1-2	CSVEAYMGSNYGYTF
TRBV19	15	TRBJ1-1	CASSIIPGRYTEAFF
TRBV28	13	TRBJ2-7	CATLGASPYEQYF